The sequence of this TCR beta chain was determined in a study of shared clonotypes between healthy human individuals. On the study more broadly: Per donor, CD8 memory used one plate, CD8 naive used two, CD4 memory used three and CD4 naive used three.

Overall study findings and caveats: Naive subsets tended to show greater estimated richness than memory subsets. Few donors limited the genetic and exposure-history diversity represented. Sorted-subset sequencing was shown by rarefaction to be incomplete despite large depth.

Clones were read by immunoSEQ multiplex PCR, and TCRdb kept only the in-frame ones, dropping some. Of 850,000 to 1,200,000 clones in the sample, around 74% were seen once. V lost 5 bases and J 1 base, leaving 5 bases between the germline ends. CDR1 is SGHVS, CDR2 FQNEAQ, per germline. CDR3 length: 13 amino acids. About this clone itself: Its matching antigen is unknown.

The TCR was taken from a young man in good health. The chain is built from TRBV7-8 and TRBJ2-2; unclear D gene. The sequenced material came from memory CD4+ T cells sorted from blood. Sample subset: CD45RA-negative fraction. DNA for the CDR3: TGTGCCAGCAGCGCCGGGAACACCGGGGAGCTGTTTTTT. This gives the protein CASSAGNTGELFF. The full variable domain, with the rest looked up from reference TRBV7-8 and TRBJ2-2, is GAGVSQSPRYKVAKRGQDVALRCDPISGHVSLFWYQQALGQGPEFLTYFQNEAQLDKSGLPSDRFFAERPEGSVSTLKIQRTQQEDSAVYLCASSAGNTGELFFGEGSRLTVL.